This T cell receptor (beta chain) was recorded in a study of technical replicates of blood from a few donors. This CDR3 spans 18 amino acids. V lost 4 bases, J lost 4 bases, and 11 bases stayed unmatched. Germline CDR1 is SGHRS and CDR2 is YFSETQ. Measured with immunoSEQ multiplex PCR; TCRdb has only the in-frame clones, and not every one. The sample contains around 86,000 clones, just over 95% of which appear only once. The V gene is TRBV5-1, the J gene TRBJ2-6; 10 nucleotides align to TRBD1. Sequenced: T cells isolated from PBMCs. The receptor comes from a human donor in good health. DNA for the CDR3: TGCGCCAGCAGCCCCAGGGGACAGGGGTCCGGAGGGGCCAACGTCCTGACTTTC. Amino acids: CASSPRGQGSGGANVLTF.